A single sample gave rise to the 20 T cell receptor beta chains below, sequenced in a study of cytomegalovirus exposure and HLA in healthy donors. Primers: 60 Vbeta forward and 13 Jbeta reverse. The assay was immunoSEQ multiplex PCR, and TCRdb's table has in-frame clones only and misses some. The table lists about 160,000 clones, approximately 80% of them singletons. Sequencing was performed on PBMCs. The receptors shown here come from a young woman in good health and CMV-seronegative.

The V call is TRBV27, the J call TRBJ2-1; 7 nucleotides align to TRBD1. V shed 6 bases, J shed 2 bases, and the junction held 4 bases outside the gene matches. This CDR3 spans 14 amino acids. Looked up from germline, CDR1 is MNHEY and CDR2 is SMNVEV (reference sequence). The CDR3 is CASSTRGTYNEQFF. The CDR3 nucleotides are TGTGCCAGCAGCACCAGGGGGACCTACAATGAGCAGTTCTTC.

This chain links TRBV9 with TRBJ1-2; perhaps TRBD1 as D (6 bases). Germline V gives CDR1 SGDLS, CDR2 YYNGEE. The V end was cut by 3 bases, the J end by 7 bases, with 13 bases between. The CDR3 loop spans 13 amino acids. The CDR3 is CASSEGVVTGYTF. Here the CDR3 DNA reads TGTGCCAGCAGCGAGGGGGTCGTAACTGGCTACACCTTC.

This clone was found a few times. The chain couples TRBV9 to TRBJ2-5; D uncertain. The CDR3 consists of 16 residues. Trimming stripped 0 bases from V and 0 bases from J, with 12 bases between. Germline lookup yields CDR1 SGDLS and CDR2 YYNGEE. The DNA of the CDR3 is TGTGCCAGCAGCGTAGGAACAGAGCTATACCAAGAGACCCAGTACTTC. This translates into CASSVGTELYQETQYF.

The rearrangement links TRBV4-1 to TRBJ1-4; 12 nucleotides line up with TRBD1. There are 18 residues in the CDR3. With 1 base clipped from V and 3 bases from J, the junction kept 6 bases outside the gene matches. The germline gives CDR1 MGHRA, CDR2 YSYEKL. The chain's CDR3 is CASSQGGGQGAANEKLFF. The CDR3 DNA sequence: TGCGCCAGCAGCCAAGGAGGGGGACAGGGGGCAGCTAATGAAAAACTGTTTTTT.

The rearrangement uses TRBV5-1 and TRBJ2-3; TRBD2 matches 15 bases. With 0 bases clipped from V and 2 bases from J, the junction kept 7 bases outside the gene matches. The CDR3 loop spans 19 amino acids. In germline, CDR1 is SGHRS, CDR2 YFSETQ. CDR3 DNA: TGCGCCAGCAGCTTGGCCGGACTAGCGGGGGGGATCACCACAGATACGCAGTATTTT. Translating it yields CASSLAGLAGGITTDTQYF.

In this sample, this clone turned up once. This chain uses TRBV19 with TRBJ1-5, with TRBD1 matching over 8 bases. The CDR3 is made up of 13 amino acids. The germline V gene has CDR1 LNHDA and CDR2 SQIVND (reference sequence). After removal of 9 bases from V and 5 bases from J, the junction contained 6 bases not matched to a gene. The CDR3 nucleotides are TGTGCCAGCGAGGACAGGGCTCATCAGCCCCAGCATTTT. Translated, it gives CASEDRAHQPQHF.

The chain is built from TRBV2 and TRBJ1-6; 8 positions agree with TRBD1. V was clipped by 4 bases and J by 7 bases; unmatched bases: 6. CDR3 length: 15 amino acids. CDR1 is SNHLY, CDR2 FYNNEI, per germline. For the CDR3, the DNA is TGTGCCAGCAGTGTGACAGGGGTTTTCAATTCACCCCTCCACTTT. Its translation is CASSVTGVFNSPLHF. Based on the CDR3 plus reference TRBV2 and TRBJ1-6, the full variable domain is EPEVTQTPSHQVTQMGQEVILRCVPISNHLYFYWYRQILGQKVEFLVSFYNNEISEKSEIFDDQFSVERPDGSNFTLKIRSTKLEDSAMYFCASSVTGVFNSPLHFGNGTRLTVT.

This chain joins TRBV6-4 and TRBJ2-3; 9 nucleotides align to TRBD2. The germline CDR1 and CDR2 sequences are MRHNA and SNTAGT. This CDR3 is 15 amino acids long. Unmatched junction bases numbered 3, after V lost 4 bases and J lost 1 base. The CDR3 protein is CASSGLAGRTDTQYF. The CDR3 DNA reads as TGTGCCAGCAGTGGTCTAGCGGGGCGCACAGATACGCAGTATTTT.

The rearrangement uses TRBV5-1 and TRBJ2-3; D is perhaps TRBD2 (7 bases). In germline, CDR1 is SGHRS, CDR2 YFSETQ. The CDR3 contains 15 residues. V lost 4 bases, J lost 0 bases, and 12 bases lay in between. As DNA, the CDR3 is TGCGCCAGCAGCCCGGGAGGACAGAGCACAGATACGCAGTATTTT. This translates into CASSPGGQSTDTQYF.

This clone was observed a few times. The V call is TRBV5-4, the J call TRBJ1-2; a weak D match, TRBD1 (5 bases). The CDR3 sequence is 12 residues long. Per germline, CDR1 SGHNT and CDR2 YYREEE (reference sequence). With 0 bases removed from V and 8 bases from J, the gap between germline ends came to 8 bases. CDR3 amino acids: CASSLETDGYTF. The CDR3 region has the DNA TGTGCCAGCAGCTTGGAGACAGACGGCTACACCTTC.

V gene TRBV5-1 combines with J gene TRBJ2-5; D gene uncertain. CDR1 and CDR2 from the germline V gene are SGHRS and YFSETQ. V lost 1 base and J lost 4, with 5 bases in between. This CDR3 comprises 12 residues. CDR3 protein: CASSLSGETQYF. As DNA, the CDR3 is TGCGCCAGCAGCTTGTCAGGAGAGACCCAGTACTTC.

DNA of the CDR3: TGTGCCAGCAGCTTGACAGGGACAGGGCGGACTGAAGCTTTCTTT. Translating it yields CASSLTGTGRTEAFF. The J gene is TRBJ1-1, the V gene TRBV5-4; 9 bases are shared with TRBD1. CDR3 length: 15 residues. Germline CDR1 is SGHNT and CDR2 is YYREEE (reference sequence). After removal of 1 base from V and 5 bases from J, the junction contained 6 bases not matched to a gene.

The CDR3 DNA reads TGTGCCACCGACCTACAGGGGAACCAGCCCCAGCATTTT. Protein product: CATDLQGNQPQHF. V and J are TRBV6-1 and TRBJ1-5; 7 bases fit TRBD1. The V gene's germline CDR1 is MNHNS and CDR2 SASEGT. Trimming took 10 bases from V and 7 from J; bases not matched to a gene: 10. The CDR3 has 13 residues.

The chain links TRBV7-9 to TRBJ2-3, with D maybe TRBD2 (5 bases). Germline V gene data show CDR1 as SEHNR and CDR2 as FQNEAQ (reference sequence). The CDR3 loop spans 15 amino acids. V lost 3 bases and J 3 bases, leaving 13 bases between the germline ends. The DNA for the CDR3 is TGTGCCAGCAGCTTTGGCTTAGCGAGTACAGATACGCAGTATTTT. Protein product: CASSFGLASTDTQYF.

The chain couples TRBV19 to TRBJ1-5; TRBD1 matches at 9 bases. Germline assignment: CDR1 LNHDA and CDR2 SQIVND (reference sequence). The CDR3 sequence is 19 residues long. With V trimmed by 5 bases and J by 2 bases, 16 bases remained unmatched. CDR3 nucleotides: TGTGCCAGTAGTCCAGGGGAGGGACAGGGTGGGGTAGGCAATCAGCCCCAGCATTTT. Translating gives CASSPGEGQGGVGNQPQHF.

In DNA, the CDR3 is TGTGCCAGCAGCTTGGTCAGGGAGGGCTATGGCTACACCTTC. Its translation: CASSLVREGYGYTF. This chain links TRBV5-6 with TRBJ1-2; perhaps TRBD1 as D (5 bases). CDR1 and CDR2 from the germline V gene are SGHDT and YYEEEE. V was trimmed by 0 bases and J by 4 bases, leaving 10 bases between them. This CDR3 comprises 14 residues.

The gene calls are TRBV6-6 and TRBJ1-2, with D possibly matching TRBD1 (6 bases). V was cut by 7 bases and J by 2 bases, with 14 bases left in between. CDR1 is MNHNY, CDR2 SVGAGI, per germline (reference sequence). This CDR3 region has 14 residues. In DNA, the CDR3 is TGTGCCAGCACTAAGGGGACAAAGAACTATGGCTACACCTTC. The encoded protein is CASTKGTKNYGYTF.

This rearrangement joins TRBV2 to TRBJ2-5, with D unresolved. The J call may be in error: the DNA end matches TRBJ2-7 better. The CDR3 runs to 16 residues. Looked up from germline, CDR1 is SNHLY and CDR2 is FYNNEI. The CDR3 spells CASSEANLGSSSEQYF. Written as DNA, the CDR3 is TGTGCCAGCAGTGAAGCTAACCTCGGTAGCTCGTCCGAGCAGTACTTC.

V is TRBV7-9 and J is TRBJ2-2; TRBD2 might be the D (6 bases). The germline V gene has CDR1 SEHNR and CDR2 FQNEAQ (reference sequence). The CDR3 consists of 13 residues. V lost 6 bases, J lost 6 bases, and 11 bases lay in between. This chain's CDR3 is CASSFGGAGELFF. CDR3 in DNA: TGTGCCAGCAGTTTTGGAGGGGCCGGGGAGCTGTTTTTT.

This clone was counted only a few times. The chain uses TRBV7-8 and TRBJ2-2; TRBD2 is a possible D gene (6 bases). Germline V gene lookup returns CDR1 SGHVS and CDR2 FQNEAQ. V was shortened by 4 bases and J by 3 bases, with 15 bases between the two germline ends. The CDR3 is 16 residues long. The CDR3 here is CASSSRTTRDTGELFF. The CDR3 DNA reads TGTGCCAGCAGCTCGCGGACTACTAGGGACACCGGGGAGCTGTTTTTT.